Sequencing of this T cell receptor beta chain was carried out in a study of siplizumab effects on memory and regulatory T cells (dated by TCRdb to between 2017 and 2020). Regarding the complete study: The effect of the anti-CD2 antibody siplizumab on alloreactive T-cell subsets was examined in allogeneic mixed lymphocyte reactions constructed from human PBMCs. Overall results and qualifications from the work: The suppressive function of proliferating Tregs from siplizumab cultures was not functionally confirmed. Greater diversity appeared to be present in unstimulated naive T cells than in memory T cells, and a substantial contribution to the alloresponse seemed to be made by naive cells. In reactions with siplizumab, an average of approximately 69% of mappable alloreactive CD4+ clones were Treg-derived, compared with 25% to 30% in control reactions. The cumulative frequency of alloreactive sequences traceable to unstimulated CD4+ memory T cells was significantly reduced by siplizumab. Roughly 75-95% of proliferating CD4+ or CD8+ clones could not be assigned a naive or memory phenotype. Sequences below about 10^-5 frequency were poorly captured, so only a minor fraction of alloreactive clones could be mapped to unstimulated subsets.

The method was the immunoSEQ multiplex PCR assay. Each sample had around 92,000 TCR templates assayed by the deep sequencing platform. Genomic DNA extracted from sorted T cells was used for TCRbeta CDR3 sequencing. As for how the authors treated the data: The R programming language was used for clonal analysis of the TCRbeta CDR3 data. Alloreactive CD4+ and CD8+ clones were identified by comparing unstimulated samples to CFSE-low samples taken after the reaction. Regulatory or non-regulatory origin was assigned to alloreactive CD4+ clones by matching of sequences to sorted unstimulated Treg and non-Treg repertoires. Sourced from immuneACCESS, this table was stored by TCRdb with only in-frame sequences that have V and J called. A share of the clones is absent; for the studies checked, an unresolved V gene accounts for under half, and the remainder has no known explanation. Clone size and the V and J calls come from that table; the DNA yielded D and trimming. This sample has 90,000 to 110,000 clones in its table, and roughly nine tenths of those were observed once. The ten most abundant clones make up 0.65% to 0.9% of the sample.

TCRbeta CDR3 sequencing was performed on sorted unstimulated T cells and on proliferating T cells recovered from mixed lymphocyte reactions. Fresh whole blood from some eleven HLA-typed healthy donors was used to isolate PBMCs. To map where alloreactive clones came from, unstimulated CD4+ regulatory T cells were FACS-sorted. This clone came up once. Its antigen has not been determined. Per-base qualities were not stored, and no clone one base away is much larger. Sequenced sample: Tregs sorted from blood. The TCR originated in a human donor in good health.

The CDR3 in this case is CAWSPGTGSYNEQFF. In nucleotides, the sequence is TGTGCCTGGAGTCCCGGGACAGGGTCCTACAATGAGCAGTTCTTC. Rearrangement joined TRBV30 to TRBJ2-1; 9 of the junction bases match TRBD1. The CDR3 contains 15 residues, cysteine and phenylalanine counted. Solely the CDR3 DNA is kept, with 45 bases framed from the first base. From a lookup of the germline V gene (reference sequence), CDR1 and CDR2 are GTSNPN and SVGIG. Relative to germline, V is missing 2 bases and J is missing 1 base, with 3 bases of the junction outside any gene match.